Listed here are 9 T cell receptor beta chains from one sample, sequenced in a study of CD8+ T cells in alopecia areata. Investigators isolated RNA and reverse transcribed it into cDNA to act as the sequencing template. Profiling relied on immunoSEQ multiplex PCR, and the TCRdb table lists in-frame clones only, not all of them. This sample carries about 170,000 clones, 67% of them seen once, and the ten largest clones take 10% to 12%. The sequencing here drew on CD8+ T cells sorted from blood, taken at week 0. These receptors originate from a human donor with alopecia areata.

The genes are TRBV19 and TRBJ1-2; TRBD1 aligns across 9 bases. CDR3 length equals 12 residues. CDR1 and CDR2 from the germline V gene are LNHDA and SQIVND (reference sequence). V trimming: 7 bases; J trimming: 6 bases; junction bases outside the gene matches: 3. CDR3 residues: CASIGDRDGYTF. The CDR3 DNA is TGTGCCAGTATAGGGGACAGGGATGGCTACACCTTC.

The sample holds a few counts of this clone. V is TRBV7-8 and J is TRBJ2-1; 10 nucleotides agree with TRBD2. Germline CDR1 is SGHVS and CDR2 is FQNEAQ. The V and J ends lost 5 bases and 0 bases, in that order; junction bases with no gene match: 4. This CDR3 is built from 16 residues. This chain's CDR3 is CASSHSGGSSYNEQFF. The CDR3 DNA reads TGTGCCAGCAGCCATAGCGGGGGGAGCTCCTACAATGAGCAGTTCTTC.

The chain recombines TRBV13 with TRBJ1-1; D not certain. V was shortened by 8 bases and J by 2 bases, with 18 bases between the two germline ends. The CDR3 spans 15 residues. Per the germline V gene, CDR1 is PRHDT and CDR2 is FYEKMQ (reference sequence). CDR3 in amino acids: CASHLGNTANTEAFF. CDR3 nucleotides: TGTGCCAGCCACTTGGGCAACACAGCTAACACTGAAGCTTTCTTT. Variable domain in full (rest from reference TRBV13 and TRBJ1-1): AAGVIQSPRHLIKEKRETATLKCYPIPRHDTVYWYQQGPGQDPQFLISFYEKMQSDKGSIPDRFSAQQFSDYHSELNMSSLELGDSALYFCASHLGNTANTEAFFGQGTRLTVV.

This sequence joins TRBV12-5 and TRBJ1-6; D not resolved. V dropped 6 bases and J dropped 5 bases, with 2 bases sitting between them. CDR1 LGHNT and CDR2 FRNRAP come from the germline V gene. This CDR3 has 11 amino acids. The CDR3 DNA follows: TGTGCTAGTGGGGATAATTCACCCCTCCACTTT. Its protein is CASGDNSPLHF.

DNA for the CDR3: TGTGCCAGCAGACCACAGGGATCACCAGACGAGCAGTACTTC. Protein: CASRPQGSPDEQYF. The rearrangement joins TRBV7-9 to TRBJ2-7; D may be TRBD1 (6 bases). This CDR3 comprises 14 residues. From germline, CDR1 is SEHNR and CDR2 FQNEAQ (reference sequence). The V and J ends lost 6 bases and 5 bases respectively, with 17 bases between them.

In this sample, this clone turned up a few times. The chain has TRBV7-9 and TRBJ2-7; TRBD1 is a possible D gene (6 bases). This CDR3 contains 11 residues. Germline CDR1 SEHNR, CDR2 FQNEAQ (reference sequence). V was clipped by 5 bases and J by 6 bases, with 8 bases between them. This CDR3 is CASSGGPEQYF. The CDR3 region has the DNA TGTGCCAGCAGCGGGGGCCCCGAGCAGTACTTC.

The chain recombines TRBV13 with TRBJ2-3; D gene unclear. From germline, CDR1 is PRHDT and CDR2 FYEKMQ (reference sequence). The CDR3 is made up of 10 amino acids. V shed 3 bases and J shed 6 bases, with 1 base lying between them. The CDR3, as DNA: TGTGCCAGCAGCTTCGATACGCAGTATTTT. Amino acids: CASSFDTQYF.

The chain links TRBV4-1 to TRBJ1-1; possible D gene TRBD1, 5 bases. The CDR3 length is 14 residues. Germline-derived CDR1 and CDR2 are MGHRA and YSYEKL. V was shortened by 1 base and J by 6 bases, with 12 bases between the two germline ends. As DNA, the CDR3 is TGCGCCAGCAGCCAAGGGTCAGGGCTACCTGAAGCTTTCTTT. Its protein product is CASSQGSGLPEAFF.

The chain recombines TRBV6-6 with TRBJ1-6; weak D call: TRBD1 (5 bases). CDR3 size: 14 residues. CDR1 is MNHNY and CDR2 is SVGAGI in the germline V gene (reference sequence). The V gene lost 5 bases and the J gene lost 9 bases, with 14 bases spanning the gap. CDR3 sequence: CASSPRGVFSPLHF. CDR3 sequence (DNA): TGTGCCAGCAGTCCACGGGGGGTATTTTCACCCCTCCACTTT.